The 8 T cell receptor beta chains below come from one sample, sequenced in a study of metastatic and nonmetastatic thyroid tumors. There were no patients who had received any treatment before thyroid surgery. TCRdb used MiXCR to call clones anew from the PCR reads. This sample has tens of thousands of clones; roughly 22% occur once, and the top ten carry around 4.6%. Material: adjacent normal tissue. The receptor set was obtained from a female donor with papillary thyroid cancer or a benign thyroid nodule (not recorded which). Some clones in this sample may be carry-over from other donors' samples.

V gene TRBV20-1 combines with J gene TRBJ2-7; TRBD1 matches 12 bases. Germline trimming cut 2 bases from V and 2 bases from J; bases unmatched to any gene: 4. Germline CDR1 DFQATT, CDR2 SNEGSKA (reference sequence). The CDR3 spans 15 residues. The CDR3 loop is CSARLRDRGPYEQYF. The CDR3 region has the DNA TGCAGTGCTAGACTCCGGGACAGGGGGCCCTACGAGCAGTACTTC.

This clone is medium-sized. V gene TRBV6-1 combines with J gene TRBJ1-5; maybe TRBD1 (6 bases). V was trimmed by 5 bases and J by 0 bases, leaving 17 bases between them. This CDR3 region has 17 residues. Germline loops: CDR1 MNHNS, CDR2 SASEGT. The CDR3 nucleotides read TGTGCCAGCAGTTCCGCGGAAGGGGGAAATAGCAATCAGCCCCAGCATTTT. Translation: CASSSAEGGNSNQPQHF.

As regards this clone: Germline and junction disagree at one end, which may indicate a read error. CDR3 sequence reads: CATSPKAGGLSSYKEQFF. In DNA, the CDR3 is TGTGCCACTAGTCCCAAAGCGGGAGGACTGAGCTCCTACAAGGAGCAGTTCTTC. This chain joins TRBV19 and TRBJ2-1; 9 bases agree with TRBD2. The CDR3 runs to 18 residues. The germline gives CDR1 LNHDA, CDR2 SQIVND (reference sequence).

The genes are TRBV6-1 and TRBJ1-2, with no clear D. V was cut by 2 bases and J by 8 bases, with 12 bases left in between. The CDR3 totals 13 residues. Germline CDR1 and CDR2: MNHNS and SASEGT. CDR3 nucleotide sequence: TGTGCCAGCAGTGAACTCGTTATGGGCGGCTACACCTTC. Translating it yields CASSELVMGGYTF.

This clone was observed a few times. The chain carries TRBV10-1 and TRBJ2-2, with 7 positions matching TRBD1. V shed 5 bases, J shed 0 bases, and the junction held 6 bases outside the gene matches. The CDR3 loop spans 16 amino acids. Germline-derived CDR1 and CDR2 are WNHNN and SYGVQD (reference sequence). CDR3 loop: CASSKTGQANTGELFF. Here the CDR3 DNA reads TGCGCCAGCAGTAAGACTGGACAGGCGAACACCGGGGAGCTGTTTTTT.

This clone has only a few counts. This chain uses TRBV11-2 with TRBJ2-2; 9 positions agree with TRBD1. The germline V gene encodes CDR1 SGHAT and CDR2 FQNNGV. This CDR3 region has 15 residues. V trimming: 5 bases; J trimming: 4 bases; junction bases outside the gene matches: 5. CDR3 bases: TGTGCCAGCAGCCTACAGGGGGCGGGCACCGGGGAGCTGTTTTTT. Translating gives CASSLQGAGTGELFF.

At least ten counts were recorded for this clone. The V gene is TRBV28, the J gene TRBJ2-4, with 7 bases matching TRBD1. Germline V gives CDR1 MDHEN, CDR2 SYDVKM. The CDR3 runs 13 residues. V was pared by 5 bases and J by 7 bases, with 5 bases of the junction left unmatched. As DNA, the CDR3 is TGTGCCAGCAGTGGAACAGGGGCGAACATTCAGTACTTC. Amino acid sequence: CASSGTGANIQYF.

The CDR3 reads CSASTSAGGVRGTQYF. As DNA, the CDR3 is TGCAGTGCTTCAACCTCAGCGGGAGGGGTGAGGGGGACCCAGTACTTC. The chain uses TRBV20-1 and TRBJ2-5, with 10 positions matching TRBD2. V was clipped by 5 bases and J by 7 bases; unmatched bases: 16. The CDR3 has 16 amino acids. Germline V gene data show CDR1 as DFQATT and CDR2 as SNEGSKA (reference sequence).